A single TCR beta chain is shown here with its context. The target antigen is unknown. This sample was included in a study of cytomegalovirus exposure and HLA in healthy donors. Across the whole study: Earlier work reported around 110 million unique TCR beta sequences from about 180 million T cells.

The PCR made use of 60 Vbeta and 13 Jbeta primers. TCRdb's copy holds only in-frame clones and misses some; the assay was immunoSEQ multiplex PCR. The sample includes a few hundred thousand clones, around 75% seen only once; the top ten take 1.5% to 2%. The study's findings and limits: In terms of immune exposure information, only CMV serostatus was available. The authors later found most CMV-associated TCR beta chains appeared HLA-restricted.

The length of the CDR3 is 15 residues. Trimming left V 0 bases short and J 4 bases short, with 9 bases between. The germline CDR1 and CDR2 sequences are SGHVS and FQNEAQ. This chain links TRBV7-8 with TRBJ2-2, with D maybe TRBD2 (7 bases). Sequenced material: PBMCs. The receptor comes from a woman younger than 45 in good health and CMV-seronegative. CDR3 in DNA: TGTGCCAGCAGCTTAGCGGGGGGGCCCACCGGGGAGCTGTTTTTT. Amino acid sequence: CASSLAGGPTGELFF.